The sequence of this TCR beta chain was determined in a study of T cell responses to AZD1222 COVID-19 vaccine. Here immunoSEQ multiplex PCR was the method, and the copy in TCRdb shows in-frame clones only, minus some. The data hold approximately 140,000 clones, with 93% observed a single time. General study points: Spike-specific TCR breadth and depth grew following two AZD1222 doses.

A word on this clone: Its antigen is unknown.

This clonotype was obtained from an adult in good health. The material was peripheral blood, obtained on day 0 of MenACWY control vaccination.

The CDR3 region has the DNA TGTGCCAGCACTCGGGCCCGGGGCTCCTACACTGAAGCTTTCTTT. Translation: CASTRARGSYTEAFF. The rearrangement joins TRBV6-5 to TRBJ1-1; D possibly corresponds to TRBD1 (5 bases). The V end was cut by 7 bases, the J end by 3 bases, with 18 bases between. The CDR3 is made up of 15 amino acids. Germline V lookup: CDR1 MNHEY, CDR2 SVGAGI.